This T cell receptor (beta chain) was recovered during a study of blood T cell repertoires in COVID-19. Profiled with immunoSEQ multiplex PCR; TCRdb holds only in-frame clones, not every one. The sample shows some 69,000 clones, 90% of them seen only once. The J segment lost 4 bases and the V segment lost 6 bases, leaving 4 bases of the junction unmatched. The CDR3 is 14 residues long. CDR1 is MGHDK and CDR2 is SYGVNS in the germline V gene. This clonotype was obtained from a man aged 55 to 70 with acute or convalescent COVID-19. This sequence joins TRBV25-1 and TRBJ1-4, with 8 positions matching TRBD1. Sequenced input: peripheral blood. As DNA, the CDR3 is TGTGCCAGCAGAGGGGACAGGCATAATGAAAAACTGTTTTTT. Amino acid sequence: CASRGDRHNEKLFF.